The next 22 T cell receptor beta chains were all read from a single sample in a study of spatial heterogeneity in lung cancer. In TCRdb, the 5' RACE reads were re-called with MiXCR into one record per CDR3 protein. The sample holds just over 8,000 distinct CDR3 sequences, about 9.3% seen once. Their antigens remain unidentified. Regarding the study as a whole: Tumors with more nonsynonymous mutations had more expanded intratumoral alpha and beta TCRs.

Indicated time point: sample taken at primary tumor resection. The material sequenced was lung tumor tissue, taken at surgery. These receptors originate from a male donor with early-stage non-small cell lung cancer.

In its sample, this clonotype ranks as medium-sized. The chain combines TRBV5-1 with TRBJ2-3; D remains ambiguous. V lost 0 bases to trimming and J lost 4 bases, with 3 bases between them. The CDR3 consists of 12 residues. Germline CDR1 and CDR2: SGHRS and YFSETQ. CDR3 DNA sequence: TGCGCCAGCAGCTTGGGCGCAGATACGCAGTATTTT. Residues: CASSLGADTQYF.

This clonotype was seen only a few times. The V gene is TRBV24-1, the J gene TRBJ2-2; maybe TRBD1 (6 bases). V was clipped by 7 bases and J by 1 base, with 9 bases between them. This CDR3 spans 14 amino acids. Looked up from germline, CDR1 is KGHDR and CDR2 is SFDVKD. CDR3 in DNA: TGTGCCACCAGGGGGGACATGAACACCGGGGAGCTGTTTTTT. Protein product: CATRGDMNTGELFF.

This clonotype has a count of ten or more. V is TRBV7-2 and J is TRBJ2-3, with a tentative D call TRBD2 (6 bases). The CDR3 has 16 residues. Trimming took off 5 bases at V and 7 bases at J, with 22 bases between the two ends. Germline V gene sequence: CDR1 SGHTA, CDR2 FQGNSA. The CDR3 loop reads CASSIGPGGAGHTQYF. The CDR3 region has the DNA TGTGCCAGCAGCATCGGTCCCGGGGGAGCAGGCCATACGCAGTATTTT.

At least ten counts were recorded for this clonotype. The chain combines TRBV7-9 with TRBJ2-7; tentative D call: TRBD1 (6 bases). This CDR3 spans 13 amino acids. Trimming removed 8 bases at V and 0 bases at J, with 11 bases between. Germline V gene sequence: CDR1 SEHNR, CDR2 FQNEAQ (reference sequence). The CDR3 nucleotides read TGTGCCAGCGGGACATTCAACTCCTACGAGCAGTACTTC. Its translation: CASGTFNSYEQYF.

By frequency in the sample, this clonotype is medium-sized. The chain has TRBV2 and TRBJ2-5, with a tentative D call TRBD1 (5 bases). The CDR3 is 14 amino acids. The V end was cut by 2 bases, the J end by 4 bases, with 11 bases between. Germline assignment: CDR1 SNHLY and CDR2 FYNNEI. The CDR3 DNA reads as TGTGCCAGCAGTGAAAAGGCAGGGCGAGAGACCCAGTACTTC. This translates into CASSEKAGRETQYF.

The sample holds many counts of this clonotype. J is TRBJ1-1 and V is TRBV5-1; D remains unclear. CDR3 length equals 13 residues. CDR1 is SGHRS, CDR2 YFSETQ, per germline. Trimming stripped 6 bases from V and 1 base from J, with 10 bases between. CDR3: CASTAQPNTEAFF. The CDR3 bases are TGCGCCAGCACCGCTCAGCCGAACACTGAAGCTTTCTTT.

This clonotype was detected many times. V usage is TRBV20-1 and J usage is TRBJ2-5, with TRBD1 as a possible D gene (5 bases). CDR1 and CDR2 (germline): DFQATT, SNEGSKA (reference sequence). Trimming shortened V by 2 bases and J by 4 bases, and 5 bases separated the two germline ends. There are 11 residues in the CDR3. DNA for the CDR3: TGCAGTGCTAGACAGGGAGAGACCCAGTACTTC. Amino acids: CSARQGETQYF.

Judged by abundance, this clonotype is medium-sized. This chain connects TRBV6-1 to TRBJ1-6; 7 bases line up with TRBD1. The CDR3 is made up of 14 amino acids. V dropped 6 bases and J dropped 6; count of bases not matched to a gene: 5. Germline V gene sequence: CDR1 MNHNS, CDR2 SASEGT. The CDR3 region is CASSRDRINSPLHF. DNA for the CDR3: TGTGCCAGCAGCAGGGACAGAATTAATTCACCCCTCCACTTT.

At least ten counts were recorded for this clonotype. This sequence joins TRBV7-8 and TRBJ2-5; D is undetermined. CDR1 is SGHVS and CDR2 is FQNEAQ in the germline V gene. Trimming shortened V by 4 bases and J by 0 bases, and 15 bases separated the two germline ends. The CDR3 has 16 amino acids. The CDR3, as DNA: TGTGCCAGCAGCTATGGGCAGGCGACCTACCAAGAGACCCAGTACTTC. This gives the protein CASSYGQATYQETQYF.

The table lists this clonotype with many counts. J is TRBJ1-1 and V is TRBV10-3; 9 bases map to TRBD1. The germline CDR1 and CDR2 sequences are ENHRY and SYGVKD. This CDR3 region has 16 residues. V gave up 0 bases and J gave up 2 bases; unmatched junction bases: 4. The CDR3 bases are TGTGCCATCAGTGAGTCACACAGGGGGCCCAACACTGAAGCTTTCTTT. It is translated as CAISESHRGPNTEAFF.

In its sample, this clonotype ranks as medium-sized (0.01 to 0.1%). The chain combines TRBV2 with TRBJ2-6; TRBD1 aligns across 7 bases. Germline assignment: CDR1 SNHLY and CDR2 FYNNEI. This CDR3 has 14 residues. The V gene end was trimmed by 7 bases and the J gene end by 4 bases; junction bases not matched to a gene: 4. CDR3 amino acids: CASITGAGANVLTF. DNA for the CDR3: TGTGCCAGCATCACAGGGGCAGGGGCCAACGTCCTGACTTTC. The complete variable domain, with remaining parts taken from reference TRBV2 and TRBJ2-6, reads EPEVTQTPSHQVTQMGQEVILRCVPISNHLYFYWYRQILGQKVEFLVSFYNNEISEKSEIFDDQFSVERPDGSNFTLKIRSTKLEDSAMYFCASITGAGANVLTFGAGSRLTVL.

This clonotype was detected many times. This chain connects TRBV7-9 to TRBJ1-3, with no clear D. In germline, CDR1 is SEHNR, CDR2 FQNEAQ (reference sequence). The CDR3 has 13 amino acids. Trimming left V 1 base short and J 4 bases short, with 5 bases between. In DNA, the CDR3 is TGTGCCAGCAGCTTAGGAACAGGAAACACCATATATTTT. It is translated as CASSLGTGNTIYF.

At least ten counts were recorded for this clonotype. CDR3 DNA: TGTGCCAGCAGCGCTCTCGGGACTAGACAAGAGACCCAGTACTTC. Amino acids: CASSALGTRQETQYF. The rearrangement joins TRBV9 to TRBJ2-5; 8 bases are shared with TRBD2. Germline lookup yields CDR1 SGDLS and CDR2 YYNGEE. This CDR3 contains 15 residues. V dropped 3 bases and J dropped 2; count of bases not matched to a gene: 6.

At least ten counts were recorded for this clonotype. The chain carries TRBV27 and TRBJ1-1; maybe TRBD1 (5 bases). The CDR3 extends over 14 amino acids. In germline, CDR1 is MNHEY, CDR2 SMNVEV (reference sequence). Trimming removed 3 bases at V and 5 bases at J, with 13 bases between. DNA of the CDR3: TGTGCCAGCAGTTTTTCAGGGTTGAGGACTGAAGCTTTCTTT. Its protein is CASSFSGLRTEAFF.

This clonotype was counted many times. The chain has TRBV25-1 and TRBJ1-2; 8 bases align to TRBD1. Germline V CDR1 and CDR2: MGHDK, SYGVNS. Trimming took 8 bases from V and 9 from J; bases not matched to a gene: 5. This CDR3 is 11 amino acids long. CDR3 region: CASATGASYTF. The CDR3 DNA reads as TGTGCCAGCGCGACAGGGGCTAGCTACACCTTC.

This clonotype was recorded at least ten times. This chain links TRBV6-2 or TRBV6-3 with TRBJ1-1; the D gene is possibly TRBD1 (5 bases). V lost 2 bases and J 11 bases, leaving 15 bases between the germline ends. CDR3 length equals 13 residues. Germline lookup yields CDR1 MNHEY and CDR2 SVGEGT. CDR3 sequence (DNA): TGTGCCAGCAGTTACCTGGCAGGGTTCGCGGCTTTCTTT. Protein sequence: CASSYLAGFAAFF.

This clonotype was seen many times. V gene TRBV11-2 combines with J gene TRBJ2-3; the D gene is possibly TRBD1 (5 bases). The CDR3 contains 15 residues. V lost 1 base and J lost 1, with 9 bases in between. CDR1 is SGHAT, CDR2 FQNNGV, per germline. The CDR3 coding sequence is TGTGCCAGCAGCTTAGCCTCACAGGGCACAGATACGCAGTATTTT. It yields the protein CASSLASQGTDTQYF.

This clonotype was detected many times. The chain recombines TRBV28 with TRBJ2-6, with D unclear. This CDR3 contains 18 residues. Per germline, CDR1 MDHEN and CDR2 SYDVKM. V lost 6 bases, J lost 4 bases, and 22 bases lay in between. Here the CDR3 DNA reads TGTGCCAGCAGCCCCCCCGTCGGACGGATGATAGGGGCCAACGTCCTGACTTTC. It codes for CASSPPVGRMIGANVLTF.

This clonotype occurred many times. The V gene is TRBV9, the J gene TRBJ2-3; D is ambiguous. The CDR3 runs 13 residues. V lost 3 bases, J lost 9 bases, and 14 bases lay in between. Germline values: CDR1 SGDLS, CDR2 YYNGEE. The CDR3, as DNA: TGTGCCAGCAGCGCCCGGACGGGCATGACGCAGTATTTT. Translating it yields CASSARTGMTQYF.

This clonotype is medium-sized. J is TRBJ2-7 and V is TRBV28; possibly TRBD1 or TRBD2 for D (5 bases each). The ends were cut back, 2 bases at V and 3 bases at J, with 17 bases in the middle. CDR1 and CDR2 (germline): MDHEN, SYDVKM. The CDR3 length is 16 residues. As DNA, the CDR3 is TGTGCCAGCAGTTTAGGCGGAGCAGGGACCGTCTACGAGCAGTACTTC. The encoded protein is CASSLGGAGTVYEQYF.

This clonotype has ten or more counts. V gene TRBV9 combines with J gene TRBJ1-6; 8 positions match TRBD1. There are 15 residues in the CDR3. Germline CDR1 and CDR2: SGDLS and YYNGEE. With 1 base clipped from V and 7 bases from J, the junction kept 4 bases outside the gene matches. For the CDR3, the DNA is TGTGCCAGCAGCGTAACAGGGGGTAGCAATTCACCCCTCCACTTT. Its translation: CASSVTGGSNSPLHF.

V and J are TRBV20-1 and TRBJ1-3; D gene unclear. CDR3 length equals 12 residues. Germline V lookup: CDR1 DFQATT, CDR2 SNEGSKA (reference sequence). V lost 5 bases and J 0 bases, leaving 5 bases between the germline ends. The chain's CDR3 is CSAFSSGNTIYF. The CDR3, as DNA: TGCAGTGCTTTTAGCTCTGGAAACACCATATATTTT.